This T cell receptor (beta chain) emerged from a study of OX40 agonist ivuxolimab in advanced cancers. Study as a whole: Patient treatment consisted of intravenous ivuxolimab administration every 2 weeks at 0.01 to 10 mg/kg. Patients in dose escalation had liver, melanoma, kidney or head and neck cancers.

As concerns this clone: As yet, its antigen is unknown.

Study observations and caveats: On average, CD8+ T cells showed a greater number of expanded clones than CD4+.

Autoimmune disease history or systemic immunosuppression excluded patients. TCRdb's copy holds only in-frame clones and misses some; the assay was immunoSEQ multiplex PCR. The table shows 75,000 to 90,000 clones, with 80% to 90% occurring only once. This CDR3 is built from 14 residues. Trimming pared 7 bases from V and 0 bases from J, leaving 12 bases between. CDR1 is MNHNY and CDR2 is SVGAGI in the germline V gene (reference sequence). V gene TRBV6-6 combines with J gene TRBJ2-5; weak D call: TRBD1 (6 bases). The TCR comes from an adult with an advanced solid tumor such as melanoma, head and neck, liver or kidney cancer. This material consisted of CD4+ or CD8+ T cells sorted from blood, taken in a trial of the OX40 agonist ivuxolimab. The chain's CDR3 is CASTRGGNQETQYF. The CDR3 DNA reads as TGTGCCAGCACCAGGGGCGGTAACCAAGAGACCCAGTACTTC.